The entry below gives a single TCR beta chain sequence along with its context. This clonotype was seen a few times. The clone's antigen remains unknown. There are no base qualities to consult, and no much larger clone falls within one base. These data come from a study of post-analysis software for immune sequencing data (dated by TCRdb to between 2014 and 2017). Looking at the study overall: Disease courses on record covered relapsing-remitting, secondary progressive and progressive-relapsing multiple sclerosis, though some patients had no subtype annotation. The patient repertoires were set against under 13 previously published healthy control repertoires from donors whose ages ranged from roughly 6 to 27 years. A subset of samples was prepared in parallel using single-end sample barcoding, then pooled and co-amplified after Illumina adapter ligation. What the work shows at the level of the full study, not this receptor alone: Patients showed significantly higher frequencies than controls for several TRBV segments, among them TRBV5-6, TRBV5-1 and TRBV20-1. Multiple sclerosis patients had significantly lower normalized Chao1 diversity than controls, a result that suggests substantial peripheral T-cell clonal expansion. Direct clustering with F measure revealed strong co-clustering of samples prepared in the same batch, which led to a batch-effect correction. The multiple sclerosis patient group was slightly younger than the control group.

Libraries came from PCR. Sequencing was performed on an Illumina HiSeq 2500. To reduce PCR and sequencing biases, unique molecular identifiers were incorporated into the TCR beta cDNA libraries. Every 1 to 10 million input T cells yielded approximately 500,000 cDNA molecules, meaning each molecule approximated one T cell. The patient libraries were prepared and sequenced with the same protocol used for the earlier healthy control dataset. Samples belonging to the same batch were prepared together, multiplexed and sequenced on a shared HiSeq lane. Processing in the source paper ran as follows. Raw barcoded reads were processed with MIGEC, discarding single-read molecular identifier groups before consensus assembly and CDR3 extraction. VDJtools was used for post-analysis of the clonotype tables, and diversity was normalized by down-sampling every dataset to the size of the smallest sample. In repertoire overlap clustering, CDR3 amino acid sequences, but not nucleotide sequences, were matched to correct batch-related cross-sample contamination. Clones were called with MiXCR by TCRdb after fastp trimmed the public reads at Q25, and only in-frame beta chains were retained. Records with the same CDR3 protein are collapsed into one entry carrying the most frequent genes and DNA. The V and J calls were not made by the authors but by TCRdb's processing. For this sample the table gives roughly 800,000 distinct CDR3 sequences, of which approximately 44% were detected only once. Approximately 4.4% of the sample belongs to the ten largest clones.

TCR beta repertoires were profiled from peripheral blood of approximately 13 young patients with multiple sclerosis to demonstrate the VDJtools post-analysis software. The patients with multiple sclerosis were children and adolescents between 6 and 15 years of age. V gives up 1 base and J gives up 10 bases, and the segment between their germline ends measures 5 bases. The germline V gene specifies MNHEY as CDR1 and SVGAGI as CDR2. CDR3 length: 11 amino acids, cysteine to phenylalanine. Only the CDR3 DNA is retained, 33 bases long and in frame from the first base. The chain is made from TRBV6-5 and TRBJ2-1; a confident D gene designation cannot be given. Sequenced input: blood. This clonotype originated in a girl under 18 with multiple sclerosis. The CDR3 amino acid sequence is: CASSYFEEQFF. DNA sequence: TGTGCCAGCAGTTACTTCGAAGAGCAGTTCTTC.